A single sample is the source of the 21 T cell receptor beta chains below, sequenced in a study of OX40 agonist ivuxolimab in advanced cancers. The data were produced by immunoSEQ multiplex PCR, yet TCRdb's version contains in-frame clones alone and is incomplete. The sample gives tens of thousands of clones, approximately 89% of which show up once; 15% to 20% is in the top ten. Material: CD4+ or CD8+ T cells sorted from blood, obtained in a trial of the OX40 agonist ivuxolimab. The receptors here all came from an adult with an advanced solid tumor such as melanoma, head and neck, liver or kidney cancer.

The chain recombines TRBV14 with TRBJ2-1; no definite D call. Trimming left V 0 bases short and J 9 bases short, with 15 bases between. Germline CDR1 and CDR2: SGHDN and FVKESK. This CDR3 region has 15 residues. This chain's CDR3 is CASSQDRPPSGEQFF. In DNA form, the CDR3 reads TGTGCCAGCAGCCAAGATAGGCCGCCCTCGGGTGAGCAGTTCTTC.

CDR3 region: CASSLIRTANYGYTF. The CDR3 DNA is TGTGCCAGCAGCCTTATTAGGACAGCCAACTATGGCTACACCTTC. V gene TRBV11-2 combines with J gene TRBJ1-2; maybe TRBD1 (6 bases). Germline V gene data show CDR1 as SGHAT and CDR2 as FQNNGV. Deletions cut 5 bases from V and 2 bases from J, with 15 bases between. This CDR3 region has 15 residues.

V is TRBV4-1 and J is TRBJ2-2; D may be TRBD1 (5 bases). CDR3 length: 16 residues. Looked up from germline, CDR1 is MGHRA and CDR2 is YSYEKL. The V gene lost 0 bases and the J gene lost 1 base, with 9 bases spanning the gap. The CDR3 DNA sequence: TGCGCCAGCAGCCAAGAAGGGGTTTTGAACACCGGGGAGCTGTTTTTT. Translated, it gives CASSQEGVLNTGELFF.

The chain recombines TRBV27 with TRBJ1-2, with 7 bases that match TRBD1. Germline CDR1 is MNHEY and CDR2 is SMNVEV (reference sequence). The CDR3 is 14 residues long. The J segment lost 8 bases and the V segment lost 3 bases, leaving 9 bases of the junction unmatched. The CDR3 nucleotides read TGTGCCAGCAGTTTGGGACAGAGGTCGGGAGGCTACACCTTC. This codes for CASSLGQRSGGYTF.

V is TRBV27 and J is TRBJ1-5; a weak D match, TRBD1 (5 bases). Trimming removed 3 bases from V and 9 bases from J, with 15 bases in between. Germline V CDR1 and CDR2: MNHEY, SMNVEV (reference sequence). CDR3 length: 14 residues. The DNA of the CDR3 is TGTGCCAGCAGTTTGGGAGGGGCCCAGAGGCCCCAGCATTTT. Translation gives CASSLGGAQRPQHF.

Comments on this clone: Relative to the germline gene, one junction end is altered; a read error may explain this. The gene calls are TRBV10-3 and TRBJ2-7; D may be TRBD1 (5 bases). Germline V gene sequence: CDR1 ENHRY, CDR2 SYGVKD. This CDR3 is 12 amino acids long. Here the CDR3 DNA reads TGTGCCATCAGTGAAGACAGTTACGGGCAGTACTTC. This translates into CAISEDSYGQYF.

The V call is TRBV6-5, the J call TRBJ2-1, with 12 bases matching TRBD2. J gave up 7 bases and V 3 bases, and 4 bases lay outside the gene matches. The germline V gene has CDR1 MNHEY and CDR2 SVGAGI. CDR3 length: 15 residues. Written as DNA, the CDR3 is TGTGCCAGCAGTTATTCTAGCGGGGGGGGGAATGAGCAGTTCTTC. Its translation: CASSYSSGGGNEQFF.

This chain uses TRBV6-1 with TRBJ2-7; D is uncertain. The CDR3 contains 11 residues. Germline values: CDR1 MNHNS, CDR2 SASEGT. V lost 6 bases, J lost 2 bases, and 5 bases lay in between. The CDR3 sequence: CASSGTYEQYF. CDR3 in DNA: TGTGCCAGCAGCGGTACCTACGAGCAGTACTTC.

The CDR3 nucleotides read TGTGCCAGCAGCTTAGAAGATAATTCACCCCTCCACTTT. Its protein product is CASSLEDNSPLHF. This chain connects TRBV13 to TRBJ1-6; no reliable D call. This CDR3 region has 13 residues. CDR1 is PRHDT, CDR2 FYEKMQ, per germline (reference sequence). Trimming left V 1 base short and J 5 bases short, with 3 bases between.

This chain connects TRBV7-9 to TRBJ1-1; maybe TRBD1 (5 bases). In germline, CDR1 is SEHNR, CDR2 FQNEAQ (reference sequence). V lost 5 bases and J lost 1, with 14 bases in between. CDR3 length: 15 amino acids. The CDR3 sequence: CASSPRTFTNTEAFF. The CDR3 nucleotides read TGTGCCAGCAGCCCCCGGACATTTACGAACACTGAAGCTTTCTTT.

The gene calls are TRBV9 and TRBJ2-1, with D tentatively TRBD1 (6 bases). Germline CDR1 SGDLS, CDR2 YYNGEE. V dropped 3 bases and J dropped 5 bases, with 12 bases sitting between them. The CDR3 loop spans 14 amino acids. This CDR3 reads CASSEGDRNNEQFF. In nucleotides, the CDR3 is TGTGCCAGCAGCGAGGGGGACCGAAACAATGAGCAGTTCTTC.

The chain carries TRBV11-2 and TRBJ1-1, with 8 bases identical to TRBD1. CDR3 size: 14 residues. The V gene end was trimmed by 5 bases and the J gene end by 1 base; junction bases not matched to a gene: 3. CDR1 is SGHAT and CDR2 is FQNNGV in the germline V gene. Here the CDR3 reads CASSGQGRNTEAFF. DNA of the CDR3: TGTGCCAGCAGCGGACAGGGACGGAACACTGAAGCTTTCTTT.

The V call is TRBV9, the J call TRBJ2-7; either TRBD1 or TRBD2 may supply D (5 bases each). Germline CDR1 is SGDLS and CDR2 is YYNGEE. The CDR3 length is 14 residues. V was shortened by 4 bases and J by 0 bases, with 11 bases between the two germline ends. CDR3 residues: CASSPGPVSYEQYF. CDR3 nucleotide sequence: TGTGCCAGCAGCCCGGGGCCTGTCTCCTACGAGCAGTACTTC.

J is TRBJ2-7 and V is TRBV6-1, with a possible D match to TRBD1 (5 bases). The ends were cut back, 5 bases at V and 5 bases at J, with 13 bases in the middle. CDR1 and CDR2 from the germline V gene are MNHNS and SASEGT. This CDR3 is 13 amino acids long. CDR3 DNA sequence: TGTGCCAGCAGTCCCGGACACCTAAACGAGCAGTACTTC. Its protein product is CASSPGHLNEQYF.

V and J are TRBV5-6 and TRBJ1-4; D remains unclear. Germline CDR1 reads SGHDT; CDR2 reads YYEEEE. The V end lost 0 bases, the J end lost 0 bases, and 12 bases lay between the germline ends. This CDR3 comprises 17 residues. DNA for the CDR3: TGTGCCAGCAGCTTGGGGGGTTACAGTGCAACTAATGAAAAACTGTTTTTT. Translating it yields CASSLGGYSATNEKLFF.

The V gene is TRBV28, the J gene TRBJ1-5; D is undetermined. Germline V gene sequence: CDR1 MDHEN, CDR2 SYDVKM. Trimming pared 3 bases from V and 0 bases from J, leaving 6 bases between. The CDR3 sequence is 14 residues long. The CDR3 coding sequence is TGTGCCAGCAGTTTGCGGGTTAGCAATCAGCCCCAGCATTTT. Translated: CASSLRVSNQPQHF.

The chain joins TRBV11-1 to TRBJ1-1, with TRBD1 matching over 10 bases. Germline CDR1 and CDR2: SGHAT and FQDESV (reference sequence). V shed 5 bases, J shed 1 base, and the junction held 10 bases outside the gene matches. This CDR3 region has 17 residues. CDR3 region: CASSPTGGLGRNTEAFF. CDR3 in DNA: TGTGCCAGCAGCCCGACAGGGGGCCTGGGGAGGAACACTGAAGCTTTCTTT.

The gene calls are TRBV6-1 and TRBJ1-2, with 8 bases fitting TRBD1. Germline assignment: CDR1 MNHNS and CDR2 SASEGT. V lost 6 bases, J lost 8 bases, and 5 bases stayed unmatched. The CDR3 has 12 residues. The CDR3 sequence: CASRTGVNGYTF. The CDR3 nucleotides are TGTGCCAGCAGGACAGGGGTAAACGGCTACACCTTC.

This rearrangement joins TRBV19 to TRBJ1-2, with 8 bases fitting TRBD1. The CDR3 is 17 amino acids. CDR1 is LNHDA and CDR2 is SQIVND in the germline V gene (reference sequence). Unmatched junction bases numbered 17, after V lost 9 bases and J lost 2 bases. Written as DNA, the CDR3 is TGTGCCAGCCCGATAGGAAGGGGGGACAGGCGGAACTATGGCTACACCTTC. It codes for CASPIGRGDRRNYGYTF.

The V call is TRBV11-2, the J call TRBJ2-1; either TRBD1 or TRBD2 may supply D (5 bases each). The germline V gene encodes CDR1 SGHAT and CDR2 FQNNGV. Trimming shortened V by 1 base and J by 4 bases, and 11 bases separated the two germline ends. This CDR3 is 15 amino acids long. CDR3 sequence: CASSLGQGPYNEQFF. The CDR3 nucleotides are TGTGCCAGCAGCTTAGGGCAGGGACCTTACAATGAGCAGTTCTTC. The full variable domain, its missing parts supplied by reference TRBV11-2 and TRBJ2-1, is EAGVAQSPRYKIIEKRQSVAFWCNPISGHATLYWYQQILGQGPKLLIQFQNNGVVDDSQLPKDRFSAERLKGVDSTLKIQPAKLEDSAVYLCASSLGQGPYNEQFFGPGTRLTVL.

In this sample, this clone turned up once. The chain has TRBV5-4 and TRBJ2-5; 12 nucleotides match TRBD2. CDR1 is SGHNT, CDR2 YYREEE, per germline (reference sequence). The CDR3 is 17 residues long. With 0 bases clipped from V and 3 bases from J, the junction kept 6 bases outside the gene matches. The CDR3 region is CASSLDTSGGYEETQYF. DNA of the CDR3: TGTGCCAGCAGCTTGGATACTAGCGGGGGGTATGAAGAGACCCAGTACTTC. Full variable domain (missing parts from reference TRBV5-4 and TRBJ2-5): ETGVTQSPTHLIKTRGQQVTLRCSSQSGHNTVSWYQQALGQGPQFIFQYYREEENGRGNFPPRFSGLQFPNYSSELNVNALELDDSALYLCASSLDTSGGYEETQYFGPGTRLLVL.